This T cell receptor beta chain appears in the sequencing data of a study of cytomegalovirus exposure and HLA in healthy donors. The PCR used 60 Vbeta and 13 Jbeta primers. How the authors handled the data: Roughly 73 million unique TCR beta chains, about 10 million of them shared, were counted by a later analysis. Sequencing used immunoSEQ multiplex PCR; TCRdb keeps in-frame clones, though not all of them. Clone size and the V and J calls come from that table; the DNA yielded D and trimming. The table lists about 150,000 clones, less than 90% of them singletons, with about 2.5% in the top ten. CDR3 size: 14 residues. V gave up 0 bases and J gave up 2 bases, with 8 bases separating them. The germline V gene has CDR1 SGHRS and CDR2 YFSETQ. Findings and caveats of the study: Serostatus for CMV was the only available immune exposure information. TRBV6-2, TRBV6-3 and some other V segments were excluded as indistinguishable. Based on reports, TCR beta sequences accurately predicted HLA-A and HLA-B alleles for most subjects.

Notes on this clone: Its antigen is unidentified.

Input material: PBMCs. The chain carries TRBV5-1 and TRBJ2-5; D possibly corresponds to TRBD2 (5 bases). This sequence was found in a boy under 10 years old in good health and CMV-seronegative. This chain's CDR3 is CASSLAPGQETQYF. In DNA, the CDR3 is TGCGCCAGCAGCTTGGCCCCGGGGCAAGAGACCCAGTACTTC.